Listed below are T cell receptor beta chains from one sample, sequenced in a study of blood T cell repertoires in COVID-19. Produced via immunoSEQ multiplex PCR; TCRdb's table is partial and in-frame only. The table has 150,000 to 200,000 clones, about four fifths seen once. Sequencing input: peripheral blood. The receptors shown here come from a woman aged 55-70 years with COVID-19, enrolled during active disease. CDR3s include the opening cysteine and the closing phenylalanine or tryptophan. The D gene is left open where the match is weak. Only some rows state a clone size, as once, few, many or a class for expanded clones.

CDR3 | DNA | D | size | J | length | V
CASSLGGPRNTEAFF | TGTGCCAGCTCCCTCGGAGGACCGAGGAACACTGAAGCTTTCTTT | . | . | TRBJ1-1 | 15 | TRBV18
CASSRLAISNQPQHF | TGTGCCAGTAGTAGGTTAGCGATTAGCAATCAGCCCCAGCATTTT | . | many | TRBJ1-5 | 15 | TRBV19
CASSVGAGEVGELFF | TGTGCCAGCAGCGTCGGGGCGGGGGAGGTCGGGGAGCTGTTTTTT | TRBD2 | . | TRBJ2-2 | 15 | TRBV9
CASSSETGGNGYTF | TGTGCCAGCAGCTCGGAGACAGGGGGCAATGGCTACACCTTC | TRBD1 | few | TRBJ1-2 | 14 | TRBV7-9
CASSEHSLYGYTF | TGTGCCAGCAGTGAACACAGTCTCTATGGCTACACCTTC | . | . | TRBJ1-2 | 13 | TRBV2
CASRKKPHGAFF | TGTGCCAGCAGAAAAAAACCCCACGGAGCTTTCTTT | . | . | TRBJ1-1 | 12 | TRBV6-5
CTISGGTGEQYF | TGCACCATCTCAGGGGGCACGGGCGAGCAGTACTTC | TRBD1 | . | TRBJ2-7 | 12 | TRBV29-1
CASSLPRGTQYF | TGTGCCAGCAGTTTACCCCGCGGGACCCAGTACTTC | . | once | TRBJ2-5 | 12 | TRBV28
CASSLGTGLVGQETQYF | TGCGCCAGCAGCTTGGGGACGGGACTAGTTGGACAAGAGACCCAGTACTTC | TRBD2 | . | TRBJ2-5 | 17 | TRBV5-1
CSVGDTSHEQYF | TGCAGCGTTGGGGACACCAGTCACGAGCAGTACTTC | . | once | TRBJ2-7 | 12 | TRBV29-1
CASSQVRTGTGGGYTF | TGTGCCAGCAGCCAAGTTAGGACCGGGACAGGGGGCGGCTACACCTTC | TRBD1 | . | TRBJ1-2 | 16 | TRBV3-1/TRBV3-2
CSVDGTGYEQYF | TGCAGCGTTGACGGGACAGGGTACGAGCAGTACTTC | TRBD1 | . | TRBJ2-7 | 12 | TRBV29-1
CASKGTGAVNEQFF | TGCGCCAGCAAAGGGACAGGGGCGGTCAATGAGCAGTTCTTC | TRBD1 | . | TRBJ2-1 | 14 | TRBV5-1
CASSETVLAMNTGELFF | TGTGCCAGTAGTGAAACAGTCCTTGCTATGAACACCGGGGAGCTGTTTTTT | . | . | TRBJ2-2 | 17 | TRBV19
CASSYSLQGGTEAFF | TGTGCCAGCAGTTACTCGTTACAGGGTGGGACTGAAGCTTTCTTT | . | . | TRBJ1-1 | 15 | TRBV6-5
CATSQGKYSPLHF | TGTGCCACTTCACAGGGGAAATATTCACCCCTCCACTTT | TRBD1 | . | TRBJ1-6 | 13 | TRBV19
CASSLDQGAYEQYF | TGTGCCAGCAGCTTGGATCAGGGTGCCTACGAGCAGTACTTC | . | . | TRBJ2-7 | 14 | TRBV5-4
CASSFFSGRARTGELFF | TGTGCCAGCAGCTTCTTTAGCGGGAGGGCCCGGACCGGGGAGCTGTTTTTT | TRBD2 | . | TRBJ2-2 | 17 | TRBV11-2
CASSPLRAVYNEQFF | TGTGCCAGCAGCCCCTTGAGGGCTGTCTACAATGAGCAGTTCTTC | . | . | TRBJ2-1 | 15 | TRBV3-1/TRBV3-2
CASTETSAFMNTEAFF | TGTGCCAGTACCGAAACGAGCGCCTTCATGAACACTGAAGCTTTCTTT | . | . | TRBJ1-1 | 16 | TRBV19
CAISVTVDSEAFF | TGTGCCATCAGTGTGACAGTCGACTCTGAAGCTTTCTTT | . | . | TRBJ1-1 | 13 | TRBV10-3
CASKEENYNSPLHF | TGTGCCAGCAAAGAGGAAAACTATAATTCACCCCTCCACTTT | . | . | TRBJ1-6 | 14 | TRBV2
CATSDSLRLESGEQFF | TGTGCCACCAGTGATTCCCTCAGACTAGAATCGGGTGAGCAGTTCTTC | . | . | TRBJ2-1 | 16 | TRBV24-1
CASSETGIYGYTF | TGTGCCAGCAGCGAGACAGGGATCTATGGCTACACCTTC | TRBD1 | . | TRBJ1-2 | 13 | TRBV5-6
CASSFMGRIYQETQYF | TGCGCCAGCAGCTTCATGGGCCGCATTTACCAAGAGACCCAGTACTTC | . | . | TRBJ2-5 | 16 | TRBV5-1
CASSGSQLISYNEQFF | TGTGCCAGCAGCGGTAGCCAGCTTATCTCTTACAATGAGCAGTTCTTC | . | . | TRBJ2-1 | 16 | TRBV11-2
CASSLSRGNTEAFF | TGTGCCAGCAGTTTATCCCGGGGGAACACTGAAGCTTTCTTT | . | . | TRBJ1-1 | 14 | TRBV27
CASSSVALDYGYTF | TGTGCCAGCAGTTCGGTAGCATTGGACTATGGCTACACCTTC | . | . | TRBJ1-2 | 14 | TRBV6-5
CASGQGGETQYF | TGTGCCAGCGGACAGGGGGGAGAGACCCAGTACTTC | TRBD1 | . | TRBJ2-5 | 12 | TRBV11-3
CASRLAVRVRNTEAFF | TGTGCAAGTCGCTTAGCGGTCAGGGTTAGAAACACTGAAGCTTTCTTT | . | . | TRBJ1-1 | 16 | TRBV12-2
CASSQDRGAGVEQFF | TGCGCCAGCAGCCAAGATAGGGGGGCGGGAGTAGAGCAGTTCTTC | . | . | TRBJ2-1 | 15 | TRBV4-1
CASSLASPPAVTEQFF | TGTGCCAGCAGCTTGGCTAGTCCCCCGGCTGTTACTGAGCAGTTCTTC | . | . | TRBJ2-1 | 16 | TRBV7-3